These 3 T cell receptor beta chains were sequenced from one sample in a study of T cell repertoires in cytomegalovirus infection. No antigen has been identified for these receptors. TCRdb re-analysed the reads in MiXCR, keeping a single row per CDR3 protein. The sample includes roughly 920,000 distinct CDR3 sequences, approximately 33% of them seen just once. The sample consisted of cultured CD8+ T cells from PBMCs, taken from culture after CMV antigen stimulation. These receptors were collected from a human donor in good health (CMV status not recorded). Some clones in this sample may be carry-over from other donors' samples.

This clonotype has more than one count but fewer than ten. The gene calls are TRBV6-6 and TRBJ2-7; possibly TRBD1 for D (6 bases). The V gene lost 6 bases and the J gene lost 6 bases, with 15 bases spanning the gap. Germline assignment: CDR1 MNHNY and CDR2 SVGAGI (reference sequence). The CDR3 runs to 13 residues. The CDR3 DNA reads TGTGCCAGCAGGGTGGACAGTGAAGGCGAGCAGTACGTC. Translation gives CASRVDSEGEQYV.

There are a few counts of this clonotype. This chain connects TRBV11-1 to TRBJ2-7, with 9 positions matching TRBD1. V dropped 3 bases and J dropped 5; count of bases not matched to a gene: 8. The germline gives CDR1 SGHAT, CDR2 FQDESV (reference sequence). The CDR3 spans 15 residues. The CDR3 coding sequence is TGTGCCAGCAGCTTTACAGGGGGCATAAGCGACGAGCAGTACTTC. As protein: CASSFTGGISDEQYF.

At least ten counts were recorded for this clonotype. At one end the junction does not follow the germline gene, possibly because of a read error. The V call is TRBV4-1, the J call TRBJ1-3; 9 bases map to TRBD1. Germline lookup yields CDR1 MGHRA and CDR2 YSYEKL. The length of the CDR3 is 15 residues. CDR3 DNA sequence: TGTGCCAGCAGCCAGGACAGGGGCTCTGGAAACACCATATATTTT. This translates into CASSQDRGSGNTIYF.